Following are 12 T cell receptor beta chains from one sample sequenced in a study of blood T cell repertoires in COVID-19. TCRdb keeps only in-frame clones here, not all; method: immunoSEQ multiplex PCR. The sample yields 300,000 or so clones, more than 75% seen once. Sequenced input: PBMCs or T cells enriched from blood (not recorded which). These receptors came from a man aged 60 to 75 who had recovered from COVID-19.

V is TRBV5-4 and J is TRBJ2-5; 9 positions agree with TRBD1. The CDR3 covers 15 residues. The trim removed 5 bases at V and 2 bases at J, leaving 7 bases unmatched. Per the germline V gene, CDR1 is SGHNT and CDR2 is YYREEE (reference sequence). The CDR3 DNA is TGTGCCAGCAGTGAAACGGGACAGGGTCAAGAGACCCAGTACTTC. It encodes CASSETGQGQETQYF. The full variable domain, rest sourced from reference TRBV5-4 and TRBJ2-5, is ETGVTQSPTHLIKTRGQQVTLRCSSQSGHNTVSWYQQALGQGPQFIFQYYREEENGRGNFPPRFSGLQFPNYSSELNVNALELDDSALYLCASSETGQGQETQYFGPGTRLLVL.

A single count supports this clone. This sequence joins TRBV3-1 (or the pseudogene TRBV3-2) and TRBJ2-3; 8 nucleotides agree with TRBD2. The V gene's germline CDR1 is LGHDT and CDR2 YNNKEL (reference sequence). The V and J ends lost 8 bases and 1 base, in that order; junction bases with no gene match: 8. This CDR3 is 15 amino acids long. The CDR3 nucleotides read TGTGCCAGCGGCCCGGGGCGGGAGGGCACAGATACGCAGTATTTT. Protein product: CASGPGREGTDTQYF.

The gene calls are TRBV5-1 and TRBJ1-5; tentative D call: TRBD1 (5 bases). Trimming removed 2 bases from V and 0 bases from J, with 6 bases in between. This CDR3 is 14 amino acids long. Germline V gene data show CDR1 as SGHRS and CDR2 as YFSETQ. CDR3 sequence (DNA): TGCGCCAGCAGCTTCGGGGGTAGCAATCAGCCCCAGCATTTT. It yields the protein CASSFGGSNQPQHF.

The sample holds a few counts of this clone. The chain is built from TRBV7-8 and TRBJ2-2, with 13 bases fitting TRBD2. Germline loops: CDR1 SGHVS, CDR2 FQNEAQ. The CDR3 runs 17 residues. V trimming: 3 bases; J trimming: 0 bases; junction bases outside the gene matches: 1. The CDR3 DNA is TGTGCCAGCAGCTTGGGGACTAGCGGGACGAACACCGGGGAGCTGTTTTTT. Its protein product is CASSLGTSGTNTGELFF.

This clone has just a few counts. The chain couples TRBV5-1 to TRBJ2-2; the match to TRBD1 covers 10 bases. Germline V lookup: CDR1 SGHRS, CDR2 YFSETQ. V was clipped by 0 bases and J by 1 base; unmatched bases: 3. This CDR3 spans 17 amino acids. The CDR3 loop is CASSLGDRGRNTGELFF. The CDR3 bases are TGCGCCAGCAGCTTGGGCGACAGGGGGCGGAACACCGGGGAGCTGTTTTTT.

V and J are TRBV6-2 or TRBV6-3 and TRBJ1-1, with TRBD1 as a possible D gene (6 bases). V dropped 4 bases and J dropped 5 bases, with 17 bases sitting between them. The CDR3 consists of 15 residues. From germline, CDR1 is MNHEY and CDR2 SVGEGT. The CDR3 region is CASSFPTSGDTEAFF. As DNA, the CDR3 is TGTGCCAGCAGTTTTCCGACCTCAGGGGATACTGAAGCTTTCTTT.

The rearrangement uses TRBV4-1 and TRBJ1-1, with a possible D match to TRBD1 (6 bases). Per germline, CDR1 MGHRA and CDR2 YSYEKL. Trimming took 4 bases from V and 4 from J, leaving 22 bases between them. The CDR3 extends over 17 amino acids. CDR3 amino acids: CASSRVRTDSGFTEAFF. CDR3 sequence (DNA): TGCGCCAGCAGCCGGGTACGGACGGACAGTGGCTTCACTGAAGCTTTCTTT.

The CDR3 protein is CASSPQGAETEAFF. In nucleotides, the CDR3 is TGCGCCAGCAGCCCACAGGGGGCGGAGACTGAAGCTTTCTTT. The V call is TRBV5-1, the J call TRBJ1-1, with 9 bases lining up with TRBD1. V dropped 4 bases and J dropped 5; count of bases not matched to a gene: 6. This CDR3 is 14 amino acids long. Germline V gene lookup returns CDR1 SGHRS and CDR2 YFSETQ.

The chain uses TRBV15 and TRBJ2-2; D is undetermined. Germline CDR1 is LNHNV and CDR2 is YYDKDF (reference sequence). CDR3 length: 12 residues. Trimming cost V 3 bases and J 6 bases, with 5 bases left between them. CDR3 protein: CATSSGAGELFF. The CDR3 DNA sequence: TGTGCCACCAGCAGCGGAGCCGGGGAGCTGTTTTTT.

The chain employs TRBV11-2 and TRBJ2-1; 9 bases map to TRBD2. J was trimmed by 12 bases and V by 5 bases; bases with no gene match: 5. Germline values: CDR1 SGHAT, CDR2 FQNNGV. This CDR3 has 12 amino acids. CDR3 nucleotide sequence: TGTGCCAGCAGCCCTCTAGCGGGAAGGCAGTTCTTC. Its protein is CASSPLAGRQFF.

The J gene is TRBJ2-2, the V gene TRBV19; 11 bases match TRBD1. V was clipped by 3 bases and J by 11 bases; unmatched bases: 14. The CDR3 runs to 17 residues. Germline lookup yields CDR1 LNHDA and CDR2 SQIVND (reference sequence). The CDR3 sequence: CASSISPVGTGGVELFF. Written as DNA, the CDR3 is TGTGCCAGTAGTATCAGCCCGGTTGGGACAGGGGGTGTTGAGCTGTTTTTT.

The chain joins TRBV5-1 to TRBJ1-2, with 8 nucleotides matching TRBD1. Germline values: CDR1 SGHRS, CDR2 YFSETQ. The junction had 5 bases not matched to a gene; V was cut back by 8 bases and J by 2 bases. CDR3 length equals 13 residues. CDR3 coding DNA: TGCGCCAGGGGGACAGGAGAAAACTATGGCTACACCTTC. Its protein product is CARGTGENYGYTF. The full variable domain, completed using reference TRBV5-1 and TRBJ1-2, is KAGVTQTPRYLIKTRGQQVTLSCSPISGHRSVSWYQQTPGQGLQFLFEYFSETQRNKGNFPGRFSGRQFSNSRSEMNVSTLELGDSALYLCARGTGENYGYTFGSGTRLTVV.